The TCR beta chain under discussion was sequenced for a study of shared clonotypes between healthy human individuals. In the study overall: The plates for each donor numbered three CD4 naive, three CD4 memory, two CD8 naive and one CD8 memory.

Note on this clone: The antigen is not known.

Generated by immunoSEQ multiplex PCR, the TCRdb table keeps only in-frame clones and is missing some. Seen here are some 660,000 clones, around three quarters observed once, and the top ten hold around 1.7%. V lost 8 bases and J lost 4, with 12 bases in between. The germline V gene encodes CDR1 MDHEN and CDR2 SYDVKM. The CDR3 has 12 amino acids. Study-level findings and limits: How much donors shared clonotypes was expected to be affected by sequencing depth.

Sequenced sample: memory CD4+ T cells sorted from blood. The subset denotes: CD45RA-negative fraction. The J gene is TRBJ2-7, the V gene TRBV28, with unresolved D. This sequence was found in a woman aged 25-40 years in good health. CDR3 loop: CASYRPPYEQYF. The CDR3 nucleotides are TGTGCCAGCTATCGCCCTCCTTACGAGCAGTACTTC.